The TCR beta chain under discussion was sequenced for a study of blood T cell repertoires in COVID-19. Whole-study context: There were acute and convalescent COVID-19 samples, and they came from the United States, Italy and Spain. PBMCs, B-cell-depleted T cells, or T cells were the source of the cDNA or gDNA that made up the material.

TCRdb's copy holds only in-frame clones and misses some; the assay was immunoSEQ multiplex PCR. This sample yields some 150,000 clones, of which approximately 79% are seen a single time; roughly 2.9% belongs to the top ten. The cohort comprised adults aged about 18 to 89 years residing in about two dozen US areas. Among Cohort 3 donors, those recovered had two negative PCRs, clearance, or symptom resolution. This TCR came from a woman between 45 and 60 years old who had recovered from COVID-19. The specimen sequenced was PBMCs or T cells enriched from blood (not recorded which).

In DNA form, the CDR3 reads TGTGCCAGCAGCTTAGAATACGTCGGTAACACTGAAGCTTTCTTT. It specifies CASSLEYVGNTEAFF. The rearrangement joins TRBV7-8 to TRBJ1-1; D gene uncertain. Trimming took off 1 base at V and 2 bases at J, with 11 bases between the two ends. The CDR3 totals 15 residues. CDR1 is SGHVS, CDR2 FQNEAQ, per germline.